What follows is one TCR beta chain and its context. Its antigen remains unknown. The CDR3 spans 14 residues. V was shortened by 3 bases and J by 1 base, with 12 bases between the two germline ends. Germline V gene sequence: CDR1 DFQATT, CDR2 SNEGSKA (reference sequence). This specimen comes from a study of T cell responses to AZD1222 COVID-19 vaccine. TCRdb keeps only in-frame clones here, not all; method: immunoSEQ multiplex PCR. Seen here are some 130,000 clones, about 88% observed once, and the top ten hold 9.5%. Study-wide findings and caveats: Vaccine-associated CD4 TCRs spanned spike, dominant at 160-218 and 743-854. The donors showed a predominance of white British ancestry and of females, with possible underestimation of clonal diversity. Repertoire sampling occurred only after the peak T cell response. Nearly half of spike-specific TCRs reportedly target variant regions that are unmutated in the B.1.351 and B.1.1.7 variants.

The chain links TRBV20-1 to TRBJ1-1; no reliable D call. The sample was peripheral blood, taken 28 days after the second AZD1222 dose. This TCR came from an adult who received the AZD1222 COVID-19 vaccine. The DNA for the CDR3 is TGCAGTGCTAGTGGGCAGACGGCGAACACTGAAGCTTTCTTT. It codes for CSASGQTANTEAFF.